A single sample is the source of the 31 T cell receptor beta chains below, sequenced in a study of technical replicates of blood from several donors. The data were produced by immunoSEQ multiplex PCR, yet TCRdb's version contains in-frame clones alone and is incomplete. This table holds under 95,000 clones, approximately 94% found once. What was sequenced was T cells isolated from PBMCs. The receptors here all came from a human donor in good health.

The V call is TRBV6-1, the J call TRBJ1-3, with 8 bases matching TRBD1. CDR1 is MNHNS and CDR2 is SASEGT in the germline V gene. This CDR3 is built from 14 residues. Trimming cost V 6 bases and J 3 bases; bases outside gene matches: 4. The CDR3 DNA sequence: TGTGCCAGCAGAGCCGGACAGGGTGGAAACACCATATATTTT. It specifies CASRAGQGGNTIYF.

This sequence joins TRBV27 and TRBJ1-1; weak D call: TRBD1 (6 bases). Germline V gene sequence: CDR1 MNHEY, CDR2 SMNVEV (reference sequence). The ends were cut back, 8 bases at V and 4 bases at J, with 14 bases in the middle. CDR3 size: 13 residues. The CDR3 loop reads CASSPGQITEAFF. The DNA of the CDR3 is TGTGCCAGCTCCCCGGGACAAATCACTGAAGCTTTCTTT.

This clone was counted a few times. V and J are TRBV7-9 and TRBJ2-5; TRBD2 matches 15 bases. Trimming removed 6 bases from V and 5 bases from J; junction bases left unmatched: 10. CDR3 size: 17 residues. In germline, CDR1 is SEHNR, CDR2 FQNEAQ (reference sequence). The CDR3 coding sequence is TGTGCCAGCAGAGGACTAGCGGGGGGGGAATCCGGTGAGACCCAGTACTTC. It is translated as CASRGLAGGESGETQYF.

This chain uses TRBV5-1 with TRBJ1-1; TRBD1 agrees at 7 bases. The V gene end was trimmed by 2 bases and the J gene end by 0 bases; junction bases not matched to a gene: 1. There are 14 residues in the CDR3. Looked up from germline, CDR1 is SGHRS and CDR2 is YFSETQ. The CDR3 DNA is TGCGCCAGCAGCTTCGACAGGGTGAACACTGAAGCTTTCTTT. This sequence encodes CASSFDRVNTEAFF.

The rearrangement joins TRBV15 to TRBJ1-5; tentatively, D is TRBD1 (5 bases). Trimming removed 0 bases at V and 5 bases at J, with 11 bases between. The CDR3 is 15 residues long. Germline lookup yields CDR1 LNHNV and CDR2 YYDKDF (reference sequence). The CDR3 sequence is CATSRDQGRDQPQHF. The CDR3, as DNA: TGTGCCACCAGCAGAGACCAGGGCCGGGATCAGCCCCAGCATTTT.

The genes are TRBV28 and TRBJ2-7; D unresolved. Germline CDR1 and CDR2: MDHEN and SYDVKM. The V end was cut by 3 bases, the J end by 4 bases, with 7 bases between. The CDR3 has 12 residues. CDR3 region: CASSLPRYEQYF. Written as DNA, the CDR3 is TGTGCCAGCAGTTTGCCCAGATACGAGCAGTACTTC.

The rearrangement links TRBV2 to TRBJ2-1; no definite D call. This CDR3 is 11 amino acids long. Germline-derived CDR1 and CDR2 are SNHLY and FYNNEI. V was shortened by 11 bases and J by 4 bases, with 9 bases between the two germline ends. CDR3 region: CAGGRYNEQFF. The CDR3 DNA sequence: TGTGCCGGTGGCCGATACAATGAGCAGTTCTTC.

This sequence joins TRBV18 and TRBJ1-4; 7 nucleotides match TRBD1. The CDR3 length is 14 residues. Germline CDR1 and CDR2: KGHSH and LQKENI. V gave up 1 base and J gave up 8 bases; unmatched junction bases: 4. The CDR3 DNA reads as TGTGCCAGCTCACCACTAGGGGGCGAAGAAAAACTGTTTTTT. Protein: CASSPLGGEEKLFF.

The rearrangement links TRBV25-1 to TRBJ2-3; weak D call: TRBD2 (7 bases). CDR3 length equals 16 residues. Germline CDR1 and CDR2: MGHDK and SYGVNS. Trimming cost V 3 bases and J 4 bases, with 17 bases left between them. This CDR3 is CASSDLGGAGPDTQYF. DNA for the CDR3: TGTGCCAGCAGTGATTTGGGGGGGGCAGGCCCAGATACGCAGTATTTT. Looking up the rest from reference TRBV25-1 and TRBJ2-3 gives the full variable domain: EADIYQTPRYLVIGTGKKITLECSQTMGHDKMYWYQQDPGMELHLIHYSYGVNSTEKGDLSSESTVSRIRTEHFPLTLESARPSHTSQYLCASSDLGGAGPDTQYFGPGTRLTVL.

The chain links TRBV7-2 to TRBJ2-7; D gene uncertain. The germline V gene has CDR1 SGHTA and CDR2 FQGNSA. The CDR3 is 13 residues long. The V and J ends lost 4 bases and 4 bases respectively, with 11 bases between them. The CDR3 DNA sequence: TGTGCCAGCAGCTCACTCTTTTCATACGAGCAGTACTTC. Protein product: CASSSLFSYEQYF.

The chain combines TRBV5-1 with TRBJ1-3, with 8 nucleotides matching TRBD1. Germline V CDR1 and CDR2: SGHRS, YFSETQ. After removal of 4 bases from V and 1 base from J, the junction contained 7 bases not matched to a gene. The CDR3 is made up of 16 amino acids. CDR3 sequence reads: CASSPKGQGSGNTIYF. Written as DNA, the CDR3 is TGCGCCAGCAGCCCTAAAGGACAGGGTTCTGGAAACACCATATATTTT.

V is TRBV13 and J is TRBJ1-1; 7 bases are a match to TRBD1. V dropped 5 bases and J dropped 1; count of bases not matched to a gene: 16. This CDR3 contains 18 residues. The germline CDR1 and CDR2 sequences are PRHDT and FYEKMQ (reference sequence). Here the CDR3 DNA reads TGTGCCAGCAGCCCCTACGGCCCGATACAGGGGCGGAACACTGAAGCTTTCTTT. Amino acid sequence: CASSPYGPIQGRNTEAFF.

The V call is TRBV6-6, the J call TRBJ2-4; D not resolved. V was trimmed by 5 bases and J by 1 base, leaving 9 bases between them. Germline V CDR1 and CDR2: MNHNY, SVGAGI (reference sequence). The CDR3 has 14 amino acids. CDR3 sequence (DNA): TGTGCCAGCAGTGACGGGTATGCCAAAAACATTCAGTACTTC. It translates to CASSDGYAKNIQYF.

The chain couples TRBV30 to TRBJ1-2, with D possibly being TRBD1 (5 bases). CDR1 and CDR2 from the germline V gene are GTSNPN and SVGIG (reference sequence). Deletions cut 4 bases from V and 1 base from J, with 22 bases between. The CDR3 contains 17 residues. CDR3 sequence: CAWTGSGPTAINYGYTF. CDR3 DNA: TGTGCCTGGACAGGGAGCGGGCCCACCGCCATTAACTATGGCTACACCTTC.

The chain links TRBV27 to TRBJ2-7; 11 bases are a match to TRBD2. Germline trimming cut 4 bases from V and 3 bases from J; bases unmatched to any gene: 2. CDR1 is MNHEY and CDR2 is SMNVEV in the germline V gene (reference sequence). The length of the CDR3 is 14 residues. The CDR3 is CASSSGTSGYEQYF. CDR3 nucleotides: TGTGCCAGCAGTTCCGGGACTAGCGGCTACGAGCAGTACTTC.

This clone has a handful of counts. The chain couples TRBV4-1 to TRBJ1-6; D possibly corresponds to TRBD1 (5 bases). This CDR3 spans 15 amino acids. Trimming shortened V by 2 bases and J by 14 bases, and 19 bases separated the two germline ends. Germline loops: CDR1 MGHRA, CDR2 YSYEKL. CDR3 residues: CASSQSRGLALALHF. The CDR3 nucleotides read TGCGCCAGCAGCCAATCAAGGGGACTGGCTCTGGCCCTCCACTTT.

The chain employs TRBV4-1 and TRBJ1-5, with 7 bases identical to TRBD1. The CDR3 is 14 amino acids. Germline V gene lookup returns CDR1 MGHRA and CDR2 YSYEKL. Trimming removed 6 bases from V and 2 bases from J; junction bases left unmatched: 4. The CDR3 spells CASRGTVGNQPQHF. The CDR3 region has the DNA TGCGCCAGCAGAGGGACAGTGGGCAATCAGCCCCAGCATTTT.

The J gene is TRBJ2-7, the V gene TRBV11-3; D is ambiguous. Germline-derived CDR1 and CDR2 are SGHNT and YENEEA. The CDR3 is 12 amino acids. V dropped 5 bases and J dropped 0 bases, with 5 bases sitting between them. CDR3 region: CASSLGSYEQYF. The CDR3, as DNA: TGTGCCAGCAGCCTCGGCTCCTACGAGCAGTACTTC.

The chain couples TRBV6-5 to TRBJ2-2; weak D call: TRBD2 (6 bases). The CDR3 is 13 amino acids. Between the trimmed V and J ends, which lost 11 bases and 8 bases, there was a span of 18 bases. Germline V lookup: CDR1 MNHEY, CDR2 SVGAGI. The CDR3 DNA sequence: TGTGCCGGTTCTAGCGTCCCTGGGGGGGAGCTGTTTTTT. Protein sequence: CAGSSVPGGELFF.

This chain joins TRBV4-1 and TRBJ2-3, with TRBD1 matching 11 bases. The CDR3 loop spans 14 amino acids. The J segment lost 6 bases and the V segment lost 4 bases, leaving 3 bases of the junction unmatched. Germline CDR1 is MGHRA and CDR2 is YSYEKL. The CDR3 protein is CASSRDRGGDTQYF. DNA for the CDR3: TGCGCCAGCAGCCGGGACAGGGGGGGGGATACGCAGTATTTT.

The V call is TRBV6-6, the J call TRBJ2-5; 7 bases align to TRBD2. The J segment lost 5 bases and the V segment lost 2 bases, leaving 8 bases of the junction unmatched. The germline gives CDR1 MNHNY, CDR2 SVGAGI (reference sequence). The CDR3 spans 15 residues. In DNA, the CDR3 is TGTGCCAGCAGTTACCCAACGGCTAGCGGCGAGACCCAGTACTTC. Translation gives CASSYPTASGETQYF.

The CDR3 DNA is TGTGCCAGCAGCTTAGCAGGGGGCACGGGAGGCTACACCTTC. Its protein product is CASSLAGGTGGYTF. V usage is TRBV7-9 and J usage is TRBJ1-2, with 7 bases aligning to TRBD1. The V gene's germline CDR1 is SEHNR and CDR2 FQNEAQ (reference sequence). CDR3 length: 14 amino acids. V lost 0 bases, J lost 8 bases, and 6 bases stayed unmatched.

The rearrangement joins TRBV4-1 to TRBJ2-4; 9 bases are shared with TRBD2. CDR1 and CDR2 (germline): MGHRA, YSYEKL. CDR3 length: 14 residues. V lost 1 base to trimming and J lost 15 bases; unmatched junction nucleotides: 10. The DNA for the CDR3 is TGCGCCAGCAGCCAAGGGCTAGCGGGAAGGTCTACGTACTTC. Translating gives CASSQGLAGRSTYF.

V usage is TRBV21-1 and J usage is TRBJ1-5; the DNA was not used to check the table's D call, TRBD1. TRBV21-1 is shown as a pseudogene. The CDR3 spans 14 residues. The CDR3 coding sequence is TGTGCCAGCAGCGCACAGGGGGCGATTCAGCCCCAGCATTTT. Its protein is CASSAQGAIQPQHF.

The chain is built from TRBV9 and TRBJ1-3; 9 nucleotides align to TRBD1. This CDR3 comprises 16 residues. V shed 3 bases, J shed 6 bases, and the junction held 10 bases outside the gene matches. Germline V CDR1 and CDR2: SGDLS, YYNGEE. The CDR3 sequence: CASSAAATGGANTIYF. The CDR3, as DNA: TGTGCCAGCAGCGCAGCAGCTACAGGGGGCGCAAACACCATATATTTT.

CDR3 coding DNA: TGCGCCAGCAGCACGGGGGAGAGGGGCTACACCTTC. Protein product: CASSTGERGYTF. The rearrangement joins TRBV4-1 to TRBJ1-2; D might be TRBD1 (5 bases). Germline V gives CDR1 MGHRA, CDR2 YSYEKL. V lost 5 bases and J 8 bases, leaving 12 bases between the germline ends. The CDR3 is 12 amino acids.

This chain connects TRBV2 to TRBJ2-3, with TRBD2 matching over 13 bases. Germline V lookup: CDR1 SNHLY, CDR2 FYNNEI. This CDR3 is built from 17 residues. The J segment lost 5 bases and the V segment lost 4 bases, leaving 9 bases of the junction unmatched. CDR3 sequence (DNA): TGTGCCAGCAGTGCCCTTACTAGCGGGAGGGCCTTAGATACGCAGTATTTT. Its translation is CASSALTSGRALDTQYF.

The genes are TRBV5-1 and TRBJ2-7; 9 bases are shared with TRBD2. The junction had 6 bases not matched to a gene; V was cut back by 0 bases and J by 5 bases. The CDR3 has 15 residues. Per the germline V gene, CDR1 is SGHRS and CDR2 is YFSETQ. The CDR3 region is CASSLEVAGVDEQYF. The CDR3 nucleotides read TGCGCCAGCAGCTTGGAGGTAGCGGGAGTGGACGAGCAGTACTTC.

The rearrangement links TRBV5-6 to TRBJ2-7; 9 bases fit TRBD1. Trimming took 0 bases from V and 3 from J; bases not matched to a gene: 13. This CDR3 has 18 residues. Germline CDR1 and CDR2: SGHDT and YYEEEE. CDR3 bases: TGTGCCAGCAGCTTGGCCTTACGAGACGACAGGGGGTTCTACGAGCAGTACTTC. Its protein is CASSLALRDDRGFYEQYF.

V is TRBV6-6 and J is TRBJ2-7; the D gene is possibly TRBD1 (5 bases). The CDR3 totals 14 residues. Trimming took off 0 bases at V and 1 base at J, with 7 bases between the two ends. The germline V gene encodes CDR1 MNHNY and CDR2 SVGAGI (reference sequence). The CDR3 nucleotides read TGTGCCAGCAGTTACTCGACAGTTTCCTACGAGCAGTACTTC. It is translated as CASSYSTVSYEQYF.

V is TRBV10-3 and J is TRBJ2-7, with 7 bases fitting TRBD2. The CDR3 consists of 15 residues. Germline V gives CDR1 ENHRY, CDR2 SYGVKD. Trimming took 5 bases from V and 6 from J; bases not matched to a gene: 13. The CDR3 region has the DNA TGTGCCATCAGTTTATCGACTAGCAATCCATCCGAGCAGTACTTC. Its translation is CAISLSTSNPSEQYF.